Listed here are 9 T cell receptor beta chains from one sample, sequenced in a study of T-cell memory formation after mild COVID-19. TCRdb ran MiXCR on the 5' RACE reads and lists one entry per CDR3 protein. The data contain under 550,000 distinct CDR3 sequences, around a sixth of them singletons. The sample was PBMCs or a T cell subset sorted from them (not recorded which). Receptors were obtained from an adult woman who had mild COVID-19 (a few samples of this study predate the infection). Cell type and time point are not known.

The table lists this clonotype with a few counts. This chain joins TRBV12-3 or TRBV12-4 and TRBJ2-5, with 7 nucleotides matching TRBD2. V trimming: 3 bases; J trimming: 5 bases; junction bases outside the gene matches: 3. The CDR3 totals 13 residues. The CDR3 spells CASSFKGGETQYF. The CDR3 DNA reads TGTGCCAGCAGTTTTAAGGGAGGGGAGACCCAGTACTTC.

This clonotype was seen only a few times. The chain uses TRBV27 and TRBJ1-5; D is possibly TRBD1 (5 bases). Germline V CDR1 and CDR2: MNHEY, SMNVEV (reference sequence). The CDR3 extends over 16 amino acids. V was clipped by 3 bases and J by 4 bases, with 16 bases between them. Written as DNA, the CDR3 is TGTGCCAGCAGTTTTAGTTCCGACAGACTTAATCAGCCCCAGCATTTT. Translated: CASSFSSDRLNQPQHF.

This clonotype was seen a few times. J is TRBJ2-7 and V is TRBV4-3; possibly TRBD2 for D (6 bases). Trimming removed 0 bases at V and 2 bases at J, with 11 bases between. Per germline, CDR1 LGHNA and CDR2 YSLEER. CDR3 length equals 15 residues. The CDR3 nucleotides are TGCGCCAGCAGCCAAGATCGGAGGGAGACCTACGAGCAGTACTTC. It yields the protein CASSQDRRETYEQYF.

Only a few counts were recorded for this clonotype. The rearrangement uses TRBV20-1 and TRBJ2-3; 10 bases agree with TRBD2. CDR1 DFQATT and CDR2 SNEGSKA come from the germline V gene (reference sequence). This CDR3 has 17 residues. J gave up 4 bases and V 6 bases, and 16 bases lay outside the gene matches. DNA of the CDR3: TGCAGTGCGAGGGGGGGGTGGCTAGCGGGAGCGCCAGATACGCAGTATTTT. Its translation is CSARGGWLAGAPDTQYF.

This clonotype appeared a few times. The chain employs TRBV28 and TRBJ1-3; possible D gene TRBD1, 5 bases. The germline V gene encodes CDR1 MDHEN and CDR2 SYDVKM. V was cut by 9 bases and J by 11 bases, with 14 bases left in between. There are 11 residues in the CDR3. CDR3 nucleotides: TGTGCCAGTCGTTTCCAGGGCCCCATATATTTT. It yields the protein CASRFQGPIYF.

This clonotype has just a few counts. The gene calls are TRBV29-1 and TRBJ2-5; a possible D gene is TRBD2 (6 bases). The germline V gene has CDR1 SQVTM and CDR2 ANQGSEA. CDR3 length: 15 amino acids. The V and J ends lost 4 bases and 1 base respectively, with 16 bases between them. CDR3 sequence (DNA): TGCAGCGTTGGGGTCGGGGGACGGCCCCAAGAGACCCAGTACTTC. Its protein is CSVGVGGRPQETQYF.

This clonotype has only a few counts. A read error may account for a junction end that differs from germline. V is TRBV12-3 or TRBV12-4 and J is TRBJ2-7; D gene ambiguous. CDR3 size: 13 residues. CDR3 region: CASSLDPRWEQYF. For the CDR3, the DNA is TGTGCCAGCAGCTTAGATCCCCGCTGGGAGCAGTACTTC.

The chain combines TRBV7-9 with TRBJ2-5; D is undetermined. Germline CDR1 SEHNR, CDR2 FQNEAQ (reference sequence). Trimming removed 2 bases from V and 7 bases from J, with 17 bases in between. This CDR3 comprises 15 residues. CDR3 protein: CASSLQPSQYGTQYF. In DNA form, the CDR3 reads TGTGCCAGCAGCTTACAGCCATCACAGTACGGGACCCAGTACTTC.

The chain uses TRBV6-2 or TRBV6-3 and TRBJ1-1; 9 bases map to TRBD1. The germline CDR1 and CDR2 sequences are MNHEY and SVGEGT. Germline trimming cut 6 bases from V and 2 bases from J; bases unmatched to any gene: 10. The CDR3 length is 16 residues. The CDR3 loop is CASRQGPTGGNTEAFF. For the CDR3, the DNA is TGTGCCAGCAGACAAGGACCGACAGGGGGTAACACTGAAGCTTTCTTT.